Reported below is one T cell receptor (beta chain). There is no known antigen for this receptor. No base quality information exists; no much larger clone differs at one position. This sample stems from a study of naive and memory T cell subsets (dated by TCRdb to about 2017). Notes on the research overall: The study applied an open-source, UMI-based TCR alpha and beta sequencing pipeline to sorted naive and memory peripheral blood T cell subsets. The functional CMV T cell responses agreed completely with IgG serology results. RNA was DNase-treated and reverse transcribed with TCR constant-region primers, mostly using SuperScript III. General conclusions and limits of the study: A clonotype was defined as a single alpha or beta chain sequence rather than as a paired alpha/beta receptor. In both CD4 and CD8 cells, the Gini index increased while Shannon and inverse Simpson diversity decreased from naive through CM, EM and EMRA. Following error correction, more than 90% of naive TCR sequences occurred only once, which made naive abundance distributions much steeper than those of memory subsets. A few larger clonotypes were present in naive repertoires, especially CD8 naive repertoires, and these clonotypes were possibly memory cells re-expressing CD45RA. The repertoire findings for the naive and memory subsets could not be validated, as no ground truth was available. The abundance of TCRs followed a power law with an exponent that differed between naive and memory subsets yet stayed consistent across the three individuals. RNA-based TCR counts may be influenced by expression changes linked to T cell activation and differentiation.

From the second PCR step on, the TCR alpha and beta chain libraries were amplified in separate reactions. Donor CMV status was determined by IFNgamma production from CD4+ T cells after overnight stimulation of fresh PBMCs with CMV viral lysate. CD4 T cells were positively selected using Miltenyi beads, after which CD8 T cells were positively selected from the CD4-negative fraction. Cells stained for CD3, CD4, CD8, CD45RA, CD27 and a live/dead dye were sorted on a BD Aria II into four subsets by CD45RA and CD27. Blood came from a few healthy volunteers, each fractionated into CD4 and CD8 T cells and then into four differentiation subsets. Roughly 120 ml of peripheral blood was collected from each donor, and PBMC were isolated from the blood using Ficoll-Paque PLUS density-gradient centrifugation. After sorting, cells were lysed in RLT buffer, RNA was extracted using a Qiagen RNeasy kit, and the extracted RNA was stored at -80 degrees C.

The germline V end is reduced by 7 bases and the J end by 1 base; junction bases left unmatched: 19. The CDR3 runs 20 amino acids, cysteine and phenylalanine included. Of all the DNA, just the CDR3 is kept, 60 bases in frame from base 1. CDR1 and CDR2 were assigned from the germline V gene (reference sequence) as LGHDT and YNNKEL. The library was prepared using UMI-ligation and nested PCR. The beta constant-region primer consisted of an equimolar mixture of two oligonucleotides that together covered TRBC1 and TRBC2. Four rounds of PCR, combining the SP2 primer with nested alpha and beta constant-region primers, were used to amplify the ligated cDNA. T4 RNA ligase 1 ligated a single-stranded oligonucleotide carrying the SP2 primer and a 12-nucleotide UMI to the cDNA 3' end. Incubation of the ligation reaction lasted about 19-24 hours at 16 degrees C. To avoid over-amplification, PCR2 was usually performed as a SYBR Green qPCR and halted once a predetermined threshold was reached. All purifications after the first were performed with Agencourt AMPure XP magnetic beads. Libraries were quantified by Qubit and checked on a TapeStation, with a main peak expected near 650 bp. Sequencing of the pooled libraries was done on an Illumina MiSeq using v2 2x251 paired-end kits, which typically yielded roughly 0.9-2.2 million reads per sample. Libraries were pooled at 3 to 4 nM per sample, and roughly 5-8% PhiX was added to improve cluster recognition. Regarding the original processing steps: Decombinator assigned V and J genes to Demultiplexor-processed FASTQ reads by tag matching, allowing a single base-pair mismatch. Collapsinator used UMIs to correct both sequencing errors and frequency errors arising from PCR heterogeneity. CDR3Translator translated TCRs and extracted CDR3s from the conserved cysteine to the FGXG phenylalanine, flagging non-productive sequences. Repertoires were subsampled to equal numbers of UMI-defined TCRs before Gini, Shannon entropy and inverse Simpson indices were calculated. Within the linear range, a power law was fitted by maximum likelihood to the distributions of clonotype abundance. When run on a single naive CD8 sample, MIGEC and the pipeline yielded similar UMI counts, similar unique TCR numbers and similar clonal distributions. One analysis removed from the naive repertoire any naive TCRs that were also found in any memory subset from the same donor. Repertoires were searched for roughly 7,300 CMV-associated CDR3 sequences compiled from VDJdb and a published dataset. The public sequencing data were trimmed at Q25 with fastp and processed into clonotypes with MiXCR by TCRdb, which kept only in-frame beta chains. Rows matching on CDR3 protein sequence are summarized as one entry with the most common DNA and genes. TCRdb's processing, not the authors' own work, is the source of the V and J calls. This sample is represented by some 82,000 distinct CDR3 sequences; 9% of them were singletons. The top ten clones comprise about 1.3% of the sample.

The source of this sequence is a human donor in good health. Specimen: naive CD8+ T cells from blood. The sample's cell subset or site label, in plain terms: naive T cells, CD45RA high CD27+. In this chain, TRBV3-1 is recombined with TRBJ2-1, with 10 bases aligning to TRBD1. Here the CDR3 is given as CASTRRMGTGDTASYNEQFF. The DNA sequence is TGTGCCAGCACGCGCCGGATGGGGACAGGGGATACTGCGTCCTACAATGAGCAGTTCTTC.